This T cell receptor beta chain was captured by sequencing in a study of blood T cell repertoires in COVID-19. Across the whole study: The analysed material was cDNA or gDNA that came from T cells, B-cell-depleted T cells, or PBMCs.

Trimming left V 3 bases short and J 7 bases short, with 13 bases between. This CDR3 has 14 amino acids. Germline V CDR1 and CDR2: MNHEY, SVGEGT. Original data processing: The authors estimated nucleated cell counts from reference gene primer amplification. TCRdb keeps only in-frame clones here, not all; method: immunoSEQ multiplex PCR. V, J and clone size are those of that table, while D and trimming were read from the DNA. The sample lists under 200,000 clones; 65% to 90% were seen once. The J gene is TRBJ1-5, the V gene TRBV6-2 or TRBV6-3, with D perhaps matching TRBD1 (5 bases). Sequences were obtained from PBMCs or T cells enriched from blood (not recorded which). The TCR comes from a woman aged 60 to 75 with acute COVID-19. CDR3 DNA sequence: TGTGCCAGCAGTTATGCAGGGAACGGGCAGCCCCAGCATTTT. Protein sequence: CASSYAGNGQPQHF.